This TCR beta chain was sequenced in a study of blood T cells in healthy people across ages. Germline V gives CDR1 SGHRS, CDR2 YFSETQ. Deletions cut 3 bases from V and 5 bases from J, with 12 bases between. This CDR3 region has 14 residues. A sample-barcoded 5' primer and a J-beta primer mix were used in a second PCR of roughly 7 to 11 cycles. Every single cDNA molecule received a tag from a template-switch adaptor with 12 random nucleotides. In TCRdb, the 5' RACE reads were re-called with MiXCR into one record per CDR3 protein. This sample has approximately 850,000 distinct CDR3 sequences; more than 40% occur once, and the top ten carry about 21%. Whole-study findings and limits: Researchers report that TCR beta diversity correlated strongly with naive T cell percentage.

As for this clonotype: What it recognizes is unknown.

The source of this sequence is a man aged 55 to 70 in good health. The rearrangement links TRBV5-1 to TRBJ2-1; a possible D gene is TRBD2 (5 bases). Input material: blood. In nucleotides, the CDR3 is TGCGCCAGCAGCTACGGACTTGAACACAATGAGCAGTTCTTC. Its protein product is CASSYGLEHNEQFF.